The next 32 T cell receptor beta chains were all read from a single sample in a study of identifying expanded T cells in peripheral blood. Clones were sequenced by immunoSEQ multiplex PCR, and TCRdb holds only the in-frame ones, with some missing. The data hold more than 65,000 clones, with 89% observed a single time. The sample taken for sequencing was blood. The receptor set was obtained from a person aged 18 to 75 in good health.

This rearrangement joins TRBV18 to TRBJ2-1; D gene uncertain. Per germline, CDR1 KGHSH and CDR2 LQKENI. The V end was cut by 2 bases, the J end by 0 bases, with 8 bases between. The CDR3 is 15 amino acids. The CDR3 DNA is TGTGCCAGCTCACCAGGGTGGAGCTCCTACAATGAGCAGTTCTTC. Residues: CASSPGWSSYNEQFF. The full variable domain, with the rest looked up from reference TRBV18 and TRBJ2-1, is NAGVMQNPRHLVRRRGQEARLRCSPMKGHSHVYWYRQLPEEGLKFMVYLQKENIIDESGMPKERFSAEFPKEGPSILRIQQVVRGDSAAYFCASSPGWSSYNEQFFGPGTRLTVL.

The chain links TRBV6-6 to TRBJ2-7; D perhaps matches TRBD2 (5 bases). CDR1 and CDR2 (germline): MNHNY, SVGAGI (reference sequence). Deletions cut 2 bases from V and 2 bases from J, with 7 bases between. The CDR3 is made up of 13 amino acids. CDR3 DNA sequence: TGTGCCAGCAGTTACGCGGAGGCCTACGAGCAGTACTTC. Protein sequence: CASSYAEAYEQYF.

The genes are TRBV5-1 and TRBJ2-3; D is unresolved. Germline CDR1 is SGHRS and CDR2 is YFSETQ. V shed 1 base and J shed 2 bases, with 5 bases lying between them. This CDR3 region has 13 residues. The CDR3 protein is CASSLSNTDTQYF. Written as DNA, the CDR3 is TGCGCCAGCAGCTTGTCTAACACAGATACGCAGTATTTT.

The chain uses TRBV13 and TRBJ2-7; D is tentatively TRBD1 or TRBD2 (5 bases each). CDR1 and CDR2 (germline): PRHDT, FYEKMQ (reference sequence). The CDR3 is 14 residues long. Trimming stripped 3 bases from V and 2 bases from J, with 11 bases between. Here the CDR3 reads CASSFRDPAYEQYF. The CDR3 DNA sequence: TGTGCCAGCAGCTTCCGGGACCCTGCCTACGAGCAGTACTTC.

The chain is built from TRBV4-3 and TRBJ2-7; possibly TRBD2 for D (6 bases). Trimming removed 4 bases from V and 5 bases from J, with 18 bases in between. The CDR3 length is 15 residues. Germline CDR1 and CDR2: LGHNA and YSLEER. CDR3 amino acids: CASSPTRWLGNEQYF. In DNA form, the CDR3 reads TGCGCCAGCAGCCCGACTAGGTGGCTAGGGAACGAGCAGTACTTC.

The rearrangement uses TRBV29-1 and TRBJ2-1; 11 bases match TRBD2. Germline V gives CDR1 SQVTM, CDR2 ANQGSEA. Trimming removed 6 bases from V and 7 bases from J; junction bases left unmatched: 8. There are 14 residues in the CDR3. The CDR3 region is CSVPRLAGTNEQFF. Here the CDR3 DNA reads TGCAGCGTCCCGCGACTAGCGGGGACTAATGAGCAGTTCTTC.

This clone came up once. The V and J genes are TRBV10-3 and TRBJ1-1, with D possibly being TRBD1 (5 bases). Germline-derived CDR1 and CDR2 are ENHRY and SYGVKD. The CDR3 is 17 residues long. The V gene lost 6 bases and the J gene lost 2 bases, with 22 bases spanning the gap. Written as DNA, the CDR3 is TGTGCCATCAGCTCAAGCGGGGTGGGACGGGGAAACACTGAAGCTTTCTTT. Translating gives CAISSSGVGRGNTEAFF.

V and J are TRBV7-9 and TRBJ2-7, with D hard to call. The CDR3 totals 11 residues. CDR1 is SEHNR and CDR2 is FQNEAQ in the germline V gene (reference sequence). V lost 5 bases to trimming and J lost 3 bases, with 5 bases between them. This CDR3 reads CASSLLYEQYF. The CDR3 DNA is TGTGCCAGCAGCCTGCTCTACGAGCAGTACTTC.

The chain uses TRBV7-6 and TRBJ2-2, with unresolved D. V lost 8 bases, J lost 6 bases, and 22 bases lay in between. The CDR3 runs to 16 residues. Per germline, CDR1 SGHVS and CDR2 FNYEAQ. The CDR3, as DNA: TGTGCCAGCCGAATTCGGGCCCCTCCCCAACCCGGGGAGCTGTTTTTT. It codes for CASRIRAPPQPGELFF.

CDR3 sequence (DNA): TGCGCCAGCAGCTCCCTTGGGGGGAGCGCCAACGAGCAGTACTTC. This codes for CASSSLGGSANEQYF. J is TRBJ2-7 and V is TRBV5-1; D is possibly TRBD2 (6 bases). This CDR3 contains 15 residues. V gave up 3 bases and J gave up 5 bases, with 18 bases separating them. Germline V gene sequence: CDR1 SGHRS, CDR2 YFSETQ.

The rearrangement uses TRBV7-2 and TRBJ1-5; D may be TRBD1 (5 bases). This CDR3 has 14 residues. Germline V gene lookup returns CDR1 SGHTA and CDR2 FQGNSA. V was cut by 2 bases and J by 7 bases, with 12 bases left in between. The CDR3 DNA reads as TGTGCCAGCAGCTTATCGGGGGTAGAGCAGCCCCAGCATTTT. Its protein product is CASSLSGVEQPQHF.

This rearrangement joins TRBV6-5 to TRBJ2-7; TRBD2 matches at 9 bases. CDR3 length: 14 amino acids. J gave up 3 bases and V 2 bases, and 2 bases lay outside the gene matches. Germline CDR1 reads MNHEY; CDR2 reads SVGAGI. CDR3 nucleotide sequence: TGTGCCAGCAGTTACCAACTAGCGGGCTACGAGCAGTACTTC. Encoded protein: CASSYQLAGYEQYF.

This clone came up a few times. This chain joins TRBV9 and TRBJ2-7; TRBD2 agrees at 8 bases. The germline V gene encodes CDR1 SGDLS and CDR2 YYNGEE. V dropped 0 bases and J dropped 2; count of bases not matched to a gene: 4. CDR3 length: 15 amino acids. The CDR3 loop is CASSVGSAGAYEQYF. The CDR3 coding sequence is TGTGCCAGCAGCGTAGGCTCAGCGGGAGCCTACGAGCAGTACTTC.

This clone has a handful of counts. The rearrangement uses TRBV18 and TRBJ2-3, with D perhaps TRBD2 (5 bases). Germline V lookup: CDR1 KGHSH, CDR2 LQKENI. Trimming pared 2 bases from V and 2 bases from J, leaving 14 bases between. The CDR3 is 16 residues long. Written as DNA, the CDR3 is TGTGCCAGCTCACCAAGGTCCAGCGGCAACACAGATACGCAGTATTTT. Translated: CASSPRSSGNTDTQYF. Variable domain in full (rest from reference TRBV18 and TRBJ2-3): NAGVMQNPRHLVRRRGQEARLRCSPMKGHSHVYWYRQLPEEGLKFMVYLQKENIIDESGMPKERFSAEFPKEGPSILRIQQVVRGDSAAYFCASSPRSSGNTDTQYFGPGTRLTVL.

The CDR3 coding sequence is TGTGCCAGCTCACCAGACGGGGTCTTATATGGCTACACCTTC. The encoded protein is CASSPDGVLYGYTF. V usage is TRBV18 and J usage is TRBJ1-2; D gene ambiguous. The germline V gene has CDR1 KGHSH and CDR2 LQKENI. V was trimmed by 2 bases and J by 5 bases, leaving 12 bases between them. The CDR3 is made up of 14 amino acids.

V usage is TRBV19 and J usage is TRBJ2-3, with D unclear. Trimming removed 5 bases from V and 6 bases from J, with 6 bases in between. Germline V gene sequence: CDR1 LNHDA, CDR2 SQIVND (reference sequence). The CDR3 covers 11 residues. The CDR3 region is CASSGRDTQYF. DNA of the CDR3: TGTGCCAGTAGTGGCAGGGATACGCAGTATTTT.

V gene TRBV7-3 combines with J gene TRBJ2-2, with D possibly being TRBD2 (5 bases). Trimming cost V 6 bases and J 5 bases, with 10 bases left between them. CDR3 length equals 13 residues. Germline V gives CDR1 SGHTA, CDR2 FQGTGA. The chain's CDR3 is CASSPTRTGELFF. Here the CDR3 DNA reads TGTGCCAGCAGTCCTACTAGAACCGGGGAGCTGTTTTTT.

V gene TRBV6-6 combines with J gene TRBJ1-5; D call uncertain. CDR1 and CDR2 from the germline V gene are MNHNY and SVGAGI (reference sequence). V shed 8 bases and J shed 4 bases, with 9 bases lying between them. The CDR3 covers 12 residues. The CDR3 DNA reads TGTGCCAGCGGGAGGCCAAATCAGCCCCAGCATTTT. Translated: CASGRPNQPQHF.

This clone was seen a handful of times. V gene TRBV10-2 combines with J gene TRBJ1-2, with D uncertain. CDR1 and CDR2 (germline): WSHSY, SAAADI. This CDR3 comprises 14 residues. V was clipped by 6 bases and J by 6 bases, with 17 bases between them. The CDR3 sequence: CASSDYIASNGYTF. In nucleotides, the CDR3 is TGCGCCAGCAGCGACTATATAGCCTCGAATGGCTACACCTTC.

The chain recombines TRBV11-2 with TRBJ2-7; the D gene is possibly TRBD1 (6 bases). From germline, CDR1 is SGHAT and CDR2 FQNNGV. Between the trimmed V and J ends, which lost 2 bases and 6 bases, there was a span of 11 bases. This CDR3 comprises 13 residues. The CDR3: CASSLSEGGEQYF. The CDR3 DNA follows: TGTGCCAGCAGCTTATCAGAAGGGGGCGAGCAGTACTTC.

The V call is TRBV19, the J call TRBJ2-3, with TRBD1 matching over 12 bases. After removal of 10 bases from V and 7 bases from J, the junction contained 9 bases not matched to a gene. This CDR3 region has 14 residues. Germline V gene data show CDR1 as LNHDA and CDR2 as SQIVND (reference sequence). The CDR3 nucleotides are TGTGCCACGGGACCGGGACAGGGGGCTTATACGCAGTATTTT. This codes for CATGPGQGAYTQYF.

V and J are TRBV6-6 and TRBJ2-6; the D is unclear. Germline CDR1 is MNHNY and CDR2 is SVGAGI (reference sequence). Trimming left V 0 bases short and J 2 bases short, with 5 bases between. This CDR3 has 15 residues. Here the CDR3 DNA reads TGTGCCAGCAGTTACTCGGTTACTGGGGCCAACGTCCTGACTTTC. Encoded protein: CASSYSVTGANVLTF.

The chain uses TRBV6-1 and TRBJ1-4, with 7 positions matching TRBD1. Germline assignment: CDR1 MNHNS and CDR2 SASEGT. This CDR3 is 14 amino acids long. The V and J ends lost 5 bases and 3 bases, in that order; junction bases with no gene match: 3. The CDR3 region is CASSTGAANEKLFF. The CDR3 region has the DNA TGTGCCAGCAGTACAGGGGCGGCTAATGAAAAACTGTTTTTT.

This chain uses TRBV20-1 with TRBJ1-2; 8 positions agree with TRBD1. Germline V gives CDR1 DFQATT, CDR2 SNEGSKA (reference sequence). The CDR3 loop spans 11 amino acids. Here the CDR3 reads CGGQVRYGYTF. For the CDR3, the DNA is TGCGGGGGACAGGTCCGCTATGGCTACACCTTC.

CDR3 residues: CASSRRYQETQYF. DNA for the CDR3: TGTGCCAGCAGTCGGAGGTACCAAGAGACCCAGTACTTC. This chain links TRBV2 with TRBJ2-5, with D maybe TRBD2 (5 bases). The CDR3 runs to 13 residues. The germline V gene has CDR1 SNHLY and CDR2 FYNNEI. The V and J ends lost 5 bases and 0 bases respectively, with 7 bases between them.

The chain combines TRBV7-8 with TRBJ2-1; 7 nucleotides align to TRBD2. CDR1 is SGHVS, CDR2 FQNEAQ, per germline. The CDR3 is 16 amino acids. V shed 0 bases and J 6 bases; nucleotides not matched to a gene: 8. The CDR3 here is CASSLARGGGGNEQFF. The CDR3, as DNA: TGTGCCAGCAGCTTAGCGCGGGGCGGGGGAGGCAATGAGCAGTTCTTC.

The chain employs TRBV28 and TRBJ2-3, with D possibly matching TRBD2 (6 bases). The CDR3 runs 15 residues. The germline V and J ends were trimmed by 6 bases and 2 bases, with 15 bases remaining between them. The germline V gene has CDR1 MDHEN and CDR2 SYDVKM. The CDR3 DNA reads TGTGCCAGCAGGCCCGGCGGGACTTCCACAGATACGCAGTATTTT. Translation gives CASRPGGTSTDTQYF.

The chain uses TRBV9 and TRBJ2-7; D may match TRBD1 or TRBD2 (5 bases each). The length of the CDR3 is 15 residues. Germline lookup yields CDR1 SGDLS and CDR2 YYNGEE. The V end was cut by 2 bases, the J end by 2 bases, with 14 bases between. The CDR3 sequence is CASSVDPGPPYEQYF. CDR3 DNA sequence: TGTGCCAGCAGCGTTGATCCGGGACCACCCTACGAGCAGTACTTC.

J is TRBJ2-7 and V is TRBV28; TRBD1 might be the D (6 bases). CDR1 is MDHEN, CDR2 SYDVKM, per germline. Between the trimmed V and J ends, which lost 6 bases and 0 bases, there was a span of 12 bases. CDR3 length: 14 residues. As DNA, the CDR3 is TGTGCCAGCAGATCTGAGGACAGCTCCTACGAGCAGTACTTC. It is translated as CASRSEDSSYEQYF.

This chain links TRBV28 with TRBJ1-1; tentative D call: TRBD1 (6 bases). CDR3 size: 15 residues. CDR1 and CDR2 from the germline V gene are MDHEN and SYDVKM. Between the trimmed V and J ends, which lost 5 bases and 1 base, there was a span of 14 bases. The CDR3 loop is CASSPPGGGNTEAFF. The CDR3 DNA reads as TGTGCCAGCAGTCCCCCGGGAGGGGGGAACACTGAAGCTTTCTTT.

The chain carries TRBV28 and TRBJ1-4; D gene ambiguous. Deletions cut 0 bases from V and 2 bases from J, with 10 bases between. This CDR3 is 16 amino acids long. Germline V lookup: CDR1 MDHEN, CDR2 SYDVKM. CDR3 in DNA: TGTGCCAGCAGTTTATGGGCCGCCGGTACTAATGAAAAACTGTTTTTT. Protein sequence: CASSLWAAGTNEKLFF. Full variable domain (missing parts from reference TRBV28 and TRBJ1-4): DVKVTQSSRYLVKRTGEKVFLECVQDMDHENMFWYRQDPGLGLRLIYFSYDVKMKEKGDIPEGYSVSREKKERFSLILESASTNQTSMYLCASSLWAAGTNEKLFFGSGTQLSVL.

The chain links TRBV5-1 to TRBJ2-7, with D possibly being TRBD1 (6 bases). CDR3 size: 15 residues. V was cut by 4 bases and J by 7 bases, with 21 bases left in between. The V gene's germline CDR1 is SGHRS and CDR2 YFSETQ. CDR3 nucleotide sequence: TGCGCCAGCAGCCCTGGGCGCCAGACAGGTGAGGAGCAGTACTTC. As protein: CASSPGRQTGEEQYF.